A single sample is the source of the 5 T cell receptor beta chains below, sequenced in a study of blood T cell repertoires in COVID-19. Sequenced by immunoSEQ multiplex PCR; TCRdb stores in-frame clones only, minus some. Found here are some 300,000 clones, around 90% of them singletons; the top ten hold 2% to 2.5%. Sequencing used PBMCs or T cells enriched from blood (not recorded which). The receptor set was obtained from a woman aged 60 to 75 in a cohort exposed to, infected with or recovered from COVID-19 (not recorded which).

The chain links TRBV2 to TRBJ2-2, with D possibly being TRBD2 (6 bases). The germline V and J ends were trimmed by 8 bases and 7 bases, with 8 bases remaining between them. CDR3 length equals 11 residues. Germline assignment: CDR1 SNHLY and CDR2 FYNNEI. The CDR3 sequence is CASERVGELFF. The CDR3 DNA sequence: TGTGCCAGCGAGCGGGTCGGGGAGCTGTTTTTT.

The V gene is TRBV27, the J gene TRBJ1-1; D is unclear. Germline CDR1 reads MNHEY; CDR2 reads SMNVEV (reference sequence). Trimming cost V 3 bases and J 7 bases, with 15 bases left between them. The CDR3 loop spans 14 amino acids. DNA for the CDR3: TGTGCCAGCAGTTTCCCCGGTGATCTGAGTGAAGCTTTCTTT. It encodes CASSFPGDLSEAFF.

Turning to this clone: One end of the junction fails to match germline, which may point to a read error. The chain uses TRBV5-1 and TRBJ2-7; 12 bases align to TRBD2. In germline, CDR1 is SGHRS, CDR2 YFSETQ. The CDR3 spans 14 residues. The CDR3 here is CASTLTSGSHEQYF. As DNA, the CDR3 is TGCGCCAGCACCTTGACTAGCGGGAGCCACGAGCAGTACTTC.

There are a few counts of this clone. The gene calls are TRBV4-2 and TRBJ1-1, with D perhaps matching TRBD1 (5 bases). The CDR3 totals 13 residues. Germline-derived CDR1 and CDR2 are LGHNA and YNFKEQ. The V end was cut by 8 bases, the J end by 1 base, with 11 bases between. The CDR3 DNA follows: TGTGCCAGCCGCCGGACATGGAACACTGAAGCTTTCTTT. Protein sequence: CASRRTWNTEAFF.

The chain employs TRBV29-1 and TRBJ2-1, with 14 nucleotides matching TRBD2. Germline V lookup: CDR1 SQVTM, CDR2 ANQGSEA. This CDR3 has 13 amino acids. Trimming cost V 7 bases and J 8 bases; bases outside gene matches: 4. The CDR3, as DNA: TGCAGCGGCGGGACTAGCGGGAGAGATGAGCAGTTCTTC. It is translated as CSGGTSGRDEQFF.